Below, 20 T cell receptor beta chains from the same sample are listed, as sequenced in a study of shared T cell receptors in the human thymus. Clones were sequenced by immunoSEQ multiplex PCR, and TCRdb holds only the in-frame ones, with some missing. This sample has 550,000 to 800,000 clones, with around 85% found just once. Another study also made use of these data, one on human thymus T cells.

Source material: thymocytes. Source of these receptors: a girl less than two years old with a congenital heart defect.

The rearrangement uses TRBV5-1 and TRBJ2-2; 12 bases match TRBD1. V was pared by 1 base and J by 4 bases, with 5 bases of the junction left unmatched. The CDR3 contains 17 residues. Germline lookup yields CDR1 SGHRS and CDR2 YFSETQ. This chain's CDR3 is CASSLRGTGGVTGELFF. CDR3 DNA: TGCGCCAGCAGCTTGAGAGGGACAGGGGGCGTCACCGGGGAGCTGTTTTTT.

The chain employs TRBV5-7 and TRBJ2-3; 7 bases are a match to TRBD1. TRBV5-7 carries the ORF label, with uncertain function. The CDR3 has 17 amino acids. Unmatched junction bases numbered 12, after V lost 4 bases and J lost 1 base. Here the CDR3 reads CASSPHSRQGGTDTQYF. As DNA, the CDR3 is TGTGCCAGCAGCCCACACTCCCGACAGGGAGGCACAGATACGCAGTATTTT.

The gene calls are TRBV7-2 and TRBJ1-2; TRBD1 might be the D (5 bases). V was trimmed by 4 bases and J by 9 bases, leaving 21 bases between them. Germline V gives CDR1 SGHTA, CDR2 FQGNSA. CDR3 length: 15 amino acids. The CDR3 bases are TGTGCCAGCAGCTCTCTAGGACACTCTCGTATGCGCTACACCTTC. Translated: CASSSLGHSRMRYTF.

The chain carries TRBV25-1 and TRBJ2-1, with 9 bases that match TRBD1. After removal of 4 bases from V and 4 bases from J, the junction contained 8 bases not matched to a gene. This CDR3 is built from 16 residues. Germline CDR1 is MGHDK and CDR2 is SYGVNS. The CDR3 loop is CASSVPPGQGYNEQFF. The CDR3 DNA is TGTGCCAGCAGTGTCCCCCCCGGACAGGGGTACAATGAGCAGTTCTTC.

V and J are TRBV2 and TRBJ1-2; D might be TRBD1 (6 bases). There are 16 residues in the CDR3. V was pared by 9 bases and J by 3 bases, with 23 bases between. CDR1 and CDR2 from the germline V gene are SNHLY and FYNNEI. The CDR3 DNA reads as TGTGCCAGAATAAAAGCAGGGACAACGGTACACTATGGCTACACCTTC. It encodes CARIKAGTTVHYGYTF. Based on the CDR3 plus reference TRBV2 and TRBJ1-2, the full variable domain is EPEVTQTPSHQVTQMGQEVILRCVPISNHLYFYWYRQILGQKVEFLVSFYNNEISEKSEIFDDQFSVERPDGSNFTLKIRSTKLEDSAMYFCARIKAGTTVHYGYTFGSGTRLTVV.

The CDR3 bases are TGTGCCAGCAGCAATCGGACAGGGCTGCACGGCTACACCTTC. Translated, it gives CASSNRTGLHGYTF. The rearrangement uses TRBV7-9 and TRBJ1-2; 8 bases line up with TRBD1. Germline-derived CDR1 and CDR2 are SEHNR and FQNEAQ (reference sequence). This CDR3 contains 14 residues. V lost 5 bases, J lost 8 bases, and 10 bases stayed unmatched. Supplemented by reference TRBV7-9 and TRBJ1-2, the full variable domain reads DTGVSQNPRHKITKRGQNVTFRCDPISEHNRLYWYRQTLGQGPEFLTYFQNEAQLEKSRLLSDRFSAERPKGSFSTLEIQRTEQGDSAMYLCASSNRTGLHGYTFGSGTRLTVV.

This rearrangement joins TRBV5-6 to TRBJ2-7; D remains ambiguous. With 0 bases removed from V and 2 bases from J, the gap between germline ends came to 12 bases. The CDR3 covers 15 residues. Germline V gene data show CDR1 as SGHDT and CDR2 as YYEEEE. The CDR3 DNA sequence: TGTGCCAGCAGCTTGGCGCGCGGTACCACCTACGAGCAGTACTTC. Its translation is CASSLARGTTYEQYF.

The rearrangement uses TRBV6-1 and TRBJ2-1; TRBD2 aligns across 15 bases. J lost 10 bases, V lost 5 bases, and 6 bases had no gene match. The V gene's germline CDR1 is MNHNS and CDR2 SASEGT. CDR3 size: 15 residues. The CDR3 region is CASSTGTSGGLEQFF. The CDR3 coding sequence is TGTGCCAGCAGTACCGGGACTAGCGGGGGGTTAGAGCAGTTCTTC.

This clone has just one count. This chain uses TRBV14 with TRBJ1-1; 7 bases are shared with TRBD1. The CDR3 loop spans 17 amino acids. Trimming removed 4 bases from V and 1 base from J; junction bases left unmatched: 12. Germline CDR1 reads SGHDN; CDR2 reads FVKESK. CDR3 loop: CASSPIHRQGPNTEAFF. In DNA, the CDR3 is TGTGCCAGCAGCCCGATACACAGACAGGGACCGAACACTGAAGCTTTCTTT.

The chain recombines TRBV28 with TRBJ1-3, with 8 positions matching TRBD1. Per the germline V gene, CDR1 is MDHEN and CDR2 is SYDVKM. The CDR3 spans 15 residues. The trim removed 8 bases at V and 4 bases at J, leaving 10 bases unmatched. The CDR3, as DNA: TGTGCCAGCCTCGCCGACAGGGGATGGGGAAACACCATATATTTT. It specifies CASLADRGWGNTIYF. The entire variable domain, with the rest obtained from reference TRBV28 and TRBJ1-3, is as follows: DVKVTQSSRYLVKRTGEKVFLECVQDMDHENMFWYRQDPGLGLRLIYFSYDVKMKEKGDIPEGYSVSREKKERFSLILESASTNQTSMYLCASLADRGWGNTIYFGEGSWLTVV.

The chain couples TRBV6-5 to TRBJ1-2; weak D call: TRBD1 (6 bases). This CDR3 contains 14 residues. Trimming left V 2 bases short and J 4 bases short, with 11 bases between. CDR1 is MNHEY and CDR2 is SVGAGI in the germline V gene. CDR3 amino acids: CASSYTGQTYGYTF. CDR3 nucleotide sequence: TGTGCCAGCAGTTACACCGGACAGACCTATGGCTACACCTTC.

V gene TRBV6-5 combines with J gene TRBJ2-2, with 9 bases identical to TRBD2. J was trimmed by 7 bases and V by 2 bases; bases with no gene match: 2. The CDR3 has 14 residues. The germline V gene encodes CDR1 MNHEY and CDR2 SVGAGI. The CDR3 is CASSYGTSRGELFF. Here the CDR3 DNA reads TGTGCCAGCAGTTACGGGACTAGCCGCGGGGAGCTGTTTTTT.

The chain carries TRBV5-1 and TRBJ2-1, with D possibly matching TRBD1 (6 bases). Germline values: CDR1 SGHRS, CDR2 YFSETQ. The V end was cut by 4 bases, the J end by 8 bases, with 16 bases between. The CDR3 length is 14 residues. As DNA, the CDR3 is TGCGCCAGCAGCACGCTGACAGGTCGGGATGAGCAGTTCTTC. The encoded protein is CASSTLTGRDEQFF. Based on the CDR3 plus reference TRBV5-1 and TRBJ2-1, the full variable domain is KAGVTQTPRYLIKTRGQQVTLSCSPISGHRSVSWYQQTPGQGLQFLFEYFSETQRNKGNFPGRFSGRQFSNSRSEMNVSTLELGDSALYLCASSTLTGRDEQFFGPGTRLTVL.

The chain is built from TRBV7-8 and TRBJ1-5; D gene uncertain. The V gene lost 5 bases and the J gene lost 0 bases, with 8 bases spanning the gap. The CDR3 runs 14 residues. Germline V lookup: CDR1 SGHVS, CDR2 FQNEAQ. The CDR3: CASSLSHSNQPQHF. For the CDR3, the DNA is TGTGCCAGCAGCCTGTCACATAGCAATCAGCCCCAGCATTTT.

V and J are TRBV11-2 and TRBJ2-1, with 8 positions matching TRBD1. CDR3 size: 18 residues. The germline V gene has CDR1 SGHAT and CDR2 FQNNGV. Trimming took 5 bases from V and 3 from J; bases not matched to a gene: 15. The DNA for the CDR3 is TGTGCCAGCAGCCTAAACACCACAGACAGGGGAAACTACAATGAGCAGTTCTTC. Translated: CASSLNTTDRGNYNEQFF.

This rearrangement joins TRBV4-1 to TRBJ1-1; D uncertain. The CDR3 is made up of 14 amino acids. Germline assignment: CDR1 MGHRA and CDR2 YSYEKL. Trimming left V 0 bases short and J 11 bases short, with 16 bases between. CDR3 coding DNA: TGCGCCAGCAGCCAAGATGCGGGCGGGGAAGAGGCTTTCTTT. It encodes CASSQDAGGEEAFF.

This clone was counted only a few times. The rearrangement links TRBV28 to TRBJ2-7; tentative D call: TRBD1 (6 bases). Germline V CDR1 and CDR2: MDHEN, SYDVKM. V was cut by 6 bases and J by 0 bases, with 21 bases left in between. The CDR3 is 17 residues long. Here the CDR3 DNA reads TGTGCCAGCAGGCTCCCCCGAACAGGGCGGAGCTCCTACGAGCAGTACTTC. This sequence encodes CASRLPRTGRSSYEQYF.

The chain is built from TRBV27 and TRBJ2-1, with TRBD1 matching over 9 bases. V lost 2 bases, J lost 4 bases, and 6 bases stayed unmatched. CDR1 is MNHEY and CDR2 is SMNVEV in the germline V gene (reference sequence). The CDR3 consists of 16 residues. The CDR3, as DNA: TGTGCCAGCAGTTTAGCCCGGGACAGGGATTACAATGAGCAGTTCTTC. This codes for CASSLARDRDYNEQFF.

This clone was picked up a small number of times. This chain joins TRBV11-2 and TRBJ2-1; tentatively, D is TRBD2 (6 bases). CDR1 is SGHAT and CDR2 is FQNNGV in the germline V gene. The CDR3 runs to 19 residues. V lost 5 bases to trimming and J lost 0 bases, with 23 bases between them. The DNA for the CDR3 is TGTGCCAGCAGCCGGACCGCGATGAGTTTGGGGGGCTCCTACAATGAGCAGTTCTTC. Protein product: CASSRTAMSLGGSYNEQFF.

The sample holds one count of this clone. The chain combines TRBV4-1 with TRBJ2-2; 7 bases line up with TRBD1. J lost 6 bases, V lost 3 bases, and 10 bases had no gene match. This CDR3 spans 16 amino acids. CDR1 and CDR2 from the germline V gene are MGHRA and YSYEKL. CDR3 protein: CASSHATGRGPGELFF. In nucleotides, the CDR3 is TGCGCCAGCAGCCACGCGACAGGGAGAGGGCCCGGGGAGCTGTTTTTT.